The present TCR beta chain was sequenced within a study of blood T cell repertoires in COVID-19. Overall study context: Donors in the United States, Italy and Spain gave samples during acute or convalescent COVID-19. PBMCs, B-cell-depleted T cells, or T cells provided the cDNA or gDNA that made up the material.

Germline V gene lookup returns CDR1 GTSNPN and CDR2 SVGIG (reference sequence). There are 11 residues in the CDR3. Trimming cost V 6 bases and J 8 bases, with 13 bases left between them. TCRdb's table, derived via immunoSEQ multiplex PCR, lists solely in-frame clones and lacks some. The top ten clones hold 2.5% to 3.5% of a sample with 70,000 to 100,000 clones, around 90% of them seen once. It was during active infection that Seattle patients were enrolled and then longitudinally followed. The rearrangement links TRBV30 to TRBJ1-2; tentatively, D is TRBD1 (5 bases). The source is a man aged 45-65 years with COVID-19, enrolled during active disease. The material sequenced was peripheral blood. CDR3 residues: CACRGGYGYTF. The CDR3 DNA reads TGTGCCTGTAGGGGAGGGTACGGCTACACCTTC. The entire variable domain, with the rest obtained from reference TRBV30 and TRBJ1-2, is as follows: SQTIHQWPATLVQPVGSPLSLECTVEGTSNPNLYWYRQAAGRGLQLLFYSVGIGQISSEVPQNLSASRPQDRQFILSSKKLLLSDSGFYLCACRGGYGYTFGSGTRLTVV.